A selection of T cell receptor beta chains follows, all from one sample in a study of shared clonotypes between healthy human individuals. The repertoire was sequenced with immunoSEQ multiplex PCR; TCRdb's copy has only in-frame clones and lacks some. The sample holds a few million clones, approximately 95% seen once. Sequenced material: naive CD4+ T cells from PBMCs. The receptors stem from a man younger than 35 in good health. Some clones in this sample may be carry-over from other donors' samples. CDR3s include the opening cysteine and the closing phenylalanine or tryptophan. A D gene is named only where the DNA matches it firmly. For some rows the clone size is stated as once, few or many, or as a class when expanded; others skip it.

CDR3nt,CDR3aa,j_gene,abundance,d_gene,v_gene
TGTGCCAGCAGCCTGGGACAGGGGCAAGAGACCCAGTACTTC,CASSLGQGQETQYF,TRBJ2-5,-,TRBD1,TRBV5-5
TGCGCCAGCAGCTTGACTCGCGGGAGGCCCCAAGAGACCCAGTACTTC,CASSLTRGRPQETQYF,TRBJ2-5,-,TRBD2,TRBV5-1
TGTGCCTGGAGTGAATGGACTAGCGGGAGACGAGAGACCCAGTACTTC,CAWSEWTSGRRETQYF,TRBJ2-5,-,TRBD2,TRBV30
TGTGCCAGCAGCCCCCAGTTTATCAGGATTTCTGGAAACACCATATATTTT,CASSPQFIRISGNTIYF,TRBJ1-3,-,-,TRBV7-2
TGTGCCAGCAGCTTACAGGGAAACTATGGCTACACCTTC,CASSLQGNYGYTF,TRBJ1-2,-,-,TRBV5-4
TGTGCCATCAGCTATATGAACACTGAAGCTTTCTTT,CAISYMNTEAFF,TRBJ1-1,-,-,TRBV10-3
TGCACCAGCAGCCAAGAAGGACTAGCGGGAGGGGACCAAGAGACCCAGTACTTC,CTSSQEGLAGGDQETQYF,TRBJ2-5,-,-,TRBV1
TGTGCCAGCAGTGAAGGGCAGGGAAGGAACGGCTACACCTTC,CASSEGQGRNGYTF,TRBJ1-2,-,-,TRBV6-1
TGTGCCAGCAGCTTGTCACAGCTATATGGCTACACCTTC,CASSLSQLYGYTF,TRBJ1-2,-,-,TRBV5-6
TGTGCCAGCGGCCTGTCAGGAGATCACTTTGGGGAGCAGTTCTTC,CASGLSGDHFGEQFF,TRBJ2-1,-,-,TRBV28
TGTGCCAGCAGTTGGCCCGGGACAGGGGGAAATGGCTACACCTTC,CASSWPGTGGNGYTF,TRBJ1-2,-,TRBD1,TRBV28
TGTGCCAGCAGCTTGGCCCTGACAGGGTACCATGAGCAGTTCTTC,CASSLALTGYHEQFF,TRBJ2-1,-,TRBD1,TRBV5-8
TGTGCCAGCAGCTTAGCACTGTTCAATCAGCCCCAGCATTTT,CASSLALFNQPQHF,TRBJ1-5,few,-,TRBV7-2
TGTGCCAGCAGATCGACAGGGGTTGTGCGTCAGCCCCAGCATTTT,CASRSTGVVRQPQHF,TRBJ1-5,-,TRBD1,TRBV28
TGCAGCGTTGAAGATCGTGGGGGACACTATGGCTACACCTTC,CSVEDRGGHYGYTF,TRBJ1-2,-,-,TRBV29-1
TGTGCCAGCAGCTCCCGAGGTCTAGCGGGAATCAATGAGCAGTTCTTC,CASSSRGLAGINEQFF,TRBJ2-1,-,TRBD2,TRBV7-3
TGCGCCAGCAGCTTGGCGGGACAGGGGGCGGAGGAGCAGTTCTTC,CASSLAGQGAEEQFF,TRBJ2-1,once,TRBD1,TRBV5-1
TGTGCCAGCAGCTACCGAAGCGGACTAGCGGGAGGTCGCACAGATACGCAGTATTTT,CASSYRSGLAGGRTDTQYF,TRBJ2-3,-,TRBD2,TRBV7-2
TGCGCCAGCAGCTTGGGACTAGCGGGGATCTACAATGAGCAGTTCTTC,CASSLGLAGIYNEQFF,TRBJ2-1,-,TRBD2,TRBV5-1
TGTGCCAGCAGCTTTTACAACACCGGGGAGCTGTTTTTT,CASSFYNTGELFF,TRBJ2-2,-,-,TRBV7-3
TGTGCCAGCAGCTACGACCGACAGGGTCGAGGGGGGACCCAGTACTTC,CASSYDRQGRGGTQYF,TRBJ2-5,-,TRBD1,TRBV5-6
TGTGCCAGCTCACGTATGGGGGCCACTGAAGCTTTCTTT,CASSRMGATEAFF,TRBJ1-1,-,-,TRBV18
TGTGCCAGCTCATGGGGACAGCTTTCCTACGAGCAGTACTTC,CASSWGQLSYEQYF,TRBJ2-7,-,TRBD1,TRBV18
TGTGCCAGCAGCCCCGGACTTAAGGAGAATGAGCAGTTCTTC,CASSPGLKENEQFF,TRBJ2-1,-,-,TRBV11-3
TGTGCCAGCAGCTCCGTAACAGGGGTTAAACTGTTTTTT,CASSSVTGVKLFF,TRBJ1-4,-,TRBD1,TRBV11-2
TGTGCCAGCAGCCTCTCCTCGGGGGCGGCTGGAAACACCATATATTTT,CASSLSSGAAGNTIYF,TRBJ1-3,-,-,TRBV28